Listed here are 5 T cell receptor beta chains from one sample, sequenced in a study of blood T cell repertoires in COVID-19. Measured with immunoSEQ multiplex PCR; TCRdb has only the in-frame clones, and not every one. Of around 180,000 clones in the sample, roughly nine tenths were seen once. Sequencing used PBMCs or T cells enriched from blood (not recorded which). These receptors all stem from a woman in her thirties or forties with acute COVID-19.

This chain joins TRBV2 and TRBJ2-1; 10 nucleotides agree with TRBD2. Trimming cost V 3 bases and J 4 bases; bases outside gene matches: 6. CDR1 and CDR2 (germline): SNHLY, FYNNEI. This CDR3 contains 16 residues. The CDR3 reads CASSDIRTSGYNEQFF. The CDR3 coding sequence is TGTGCCAGCAGTGATATTCGGACTAGCGGTTACAATGAGCAGTTCTTC.

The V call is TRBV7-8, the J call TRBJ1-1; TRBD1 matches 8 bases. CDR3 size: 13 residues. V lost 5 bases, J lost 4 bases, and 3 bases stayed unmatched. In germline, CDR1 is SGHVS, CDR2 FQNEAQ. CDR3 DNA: TGTGCCAGCAGCAAAACAGGGGGCACTGAAGCTTTCTTT. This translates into CASSKTGGTEAFF. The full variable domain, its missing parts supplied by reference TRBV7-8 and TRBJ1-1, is GAGVSQSPRYKVAKRGQDVALRCDPISGHVSLFWYQQALGQGPEFLTYFQNEAQLDKSGLPSDRFFAERPEGSVSTLKIQRTQQEDSAVYLCASSKTGGTEAFFGQGTRLTVV.

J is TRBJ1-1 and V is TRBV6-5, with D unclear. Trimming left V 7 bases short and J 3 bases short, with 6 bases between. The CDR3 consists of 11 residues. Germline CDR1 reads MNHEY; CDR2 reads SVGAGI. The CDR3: CASTDYTEAFF. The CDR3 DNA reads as TGTGCCAGCACCGACTACACTGAAGCTTTCTTT.

CDR3: CASSPLVGSRQGADTQYF. CDR3 nucleotide sequence: TGTGCCAGCAGCCCCCTCGTTGGGTCGCGACAGGGTGCAGATACGCAGTATTTT. This chain connects TRBV4-2 to TRBJ2-3; TRBD1 matches 7 bases. The junction had 17 bases not matched to a gene; V was cut back by 4 bases and J by 4 bases. CDR1 is LGHNA, CDR2 YNFKEQ, per germline. The CDR3 is 18 amino acids.

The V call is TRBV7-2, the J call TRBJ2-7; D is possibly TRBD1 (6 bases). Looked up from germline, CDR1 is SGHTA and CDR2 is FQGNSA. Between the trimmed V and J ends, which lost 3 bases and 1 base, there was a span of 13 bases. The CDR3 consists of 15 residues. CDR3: CASSFMGADSYEQYF. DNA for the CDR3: TGTGCCAGCAGCTTCATGGGGGCGGATTCCTACGAGCAGTACTTC. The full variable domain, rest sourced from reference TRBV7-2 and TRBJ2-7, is GAGVSQSPSNKVTEKGKDVELRCDPISGHTALYWYRQSLGQGLEFLIYFQGNSAPDKSGLPSDRFSAERTGGSVSTLTIQRTQQEDSAVYLCASSFMGADSYEQYFGPGTRLTVT.